This T cell receptor beta chain was recorded in a study of blood T cell repertoires in COVID-19. The V segment lost 9 bases and the J segment 1 base; nucleotides outside the gene matches: 16. The CDR3 spans 18 residues. In germline, CDR1 is MDHEN, CDR2 SYDVKM. This table comes from immunoSEQ multiplex PCR, and its TCRdb copy is limited to in-frame clones, with some not included. The repertoire holds 85,000 to 110,000 clones, with about 90% as singletons. What was sequenced was peripheral blood. This TCR came from a human donor in a cohort sampled during active COVID-19. V usage is TRBV28 and J usage is TRBJ2-3, with 10 bases lining up with TRBD2. In nucleotides, the CDR3 is TGTGCCAGGGGTAGAGCTAGCGGGAGACAATACGGCACAGATACGCAGTATTTT. Protein product: CARGRASGRQYGTDTQYF.